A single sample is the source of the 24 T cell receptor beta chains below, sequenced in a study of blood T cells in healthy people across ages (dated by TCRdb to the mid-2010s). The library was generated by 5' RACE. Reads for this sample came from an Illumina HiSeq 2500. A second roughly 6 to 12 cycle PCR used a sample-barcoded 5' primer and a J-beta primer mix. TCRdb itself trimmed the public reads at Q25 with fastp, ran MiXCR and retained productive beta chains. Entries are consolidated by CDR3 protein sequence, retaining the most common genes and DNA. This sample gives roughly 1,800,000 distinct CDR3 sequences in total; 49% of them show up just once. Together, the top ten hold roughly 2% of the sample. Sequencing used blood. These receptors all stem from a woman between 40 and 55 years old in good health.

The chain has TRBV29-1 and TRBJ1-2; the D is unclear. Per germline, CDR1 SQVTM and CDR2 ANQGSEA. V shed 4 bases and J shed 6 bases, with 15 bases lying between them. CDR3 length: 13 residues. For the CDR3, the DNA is TGCAGCGTTGGAGGGCCTGTGGGGAATGGCTACACCTTC. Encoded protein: CSVGGPVGNGYTF.

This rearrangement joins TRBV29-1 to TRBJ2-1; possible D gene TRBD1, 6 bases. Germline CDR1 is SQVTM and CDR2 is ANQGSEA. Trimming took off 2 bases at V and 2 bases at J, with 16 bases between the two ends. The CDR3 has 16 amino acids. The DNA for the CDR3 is TGCAGCGTTGAATCCAATGACAGGAAGGCCTACAATGAGCAGTTCTTC. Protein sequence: CSVESNDRKAYNEQFF.

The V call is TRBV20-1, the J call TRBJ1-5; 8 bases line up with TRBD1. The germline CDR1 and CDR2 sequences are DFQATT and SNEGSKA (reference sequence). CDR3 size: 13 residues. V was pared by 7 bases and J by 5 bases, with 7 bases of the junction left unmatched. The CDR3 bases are TGCAGTGTATCGACAGGGGAGTATCAGCCCCAGCATTTT. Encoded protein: CSVSTGEYQPQHF.

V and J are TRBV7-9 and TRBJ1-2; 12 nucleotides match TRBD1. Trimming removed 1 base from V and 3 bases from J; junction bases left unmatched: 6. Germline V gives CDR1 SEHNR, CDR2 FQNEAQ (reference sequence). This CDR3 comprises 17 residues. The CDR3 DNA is TGTGCCAGCAGCTTAGTTACCGGGACAGGGGGCGACTATGGCTACACCTTC. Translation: CASSLVTGTGGDYGYTF.

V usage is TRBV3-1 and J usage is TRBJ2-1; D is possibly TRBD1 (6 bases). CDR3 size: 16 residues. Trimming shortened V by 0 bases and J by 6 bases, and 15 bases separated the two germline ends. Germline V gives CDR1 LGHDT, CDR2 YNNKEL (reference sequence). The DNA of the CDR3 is TGTGCCAGCAGCCAAGACACTGGGGGCTGGGGCAATGAGCAGTTCTTC. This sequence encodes CASSQDTGGWGNEQFF.

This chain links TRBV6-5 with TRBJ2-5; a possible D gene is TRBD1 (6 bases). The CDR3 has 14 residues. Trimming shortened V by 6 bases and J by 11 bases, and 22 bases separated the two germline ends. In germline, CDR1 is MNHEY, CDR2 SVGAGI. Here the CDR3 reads CASSSWTDRGEQYF. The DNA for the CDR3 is TGTGCCAGCAGCTCTTGGACAGACAGAGGAGAGCAGTACTTC.

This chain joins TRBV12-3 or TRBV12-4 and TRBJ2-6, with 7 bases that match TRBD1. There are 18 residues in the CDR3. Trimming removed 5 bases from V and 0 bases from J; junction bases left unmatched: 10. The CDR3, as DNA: TGTGCCAGCAGTCCGGCCGGGACAGCTGACTCTGGGGCCAACGTCCTGACTTTC. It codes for CASSPAGTADSGANVLTF.

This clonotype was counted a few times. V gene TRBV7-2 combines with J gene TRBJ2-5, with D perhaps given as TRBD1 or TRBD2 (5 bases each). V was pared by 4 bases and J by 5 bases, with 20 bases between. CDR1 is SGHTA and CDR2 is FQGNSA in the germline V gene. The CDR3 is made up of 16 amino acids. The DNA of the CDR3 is TGTGCCAGCAGCTCCGAGGGACGGACCGTTGGGGAGACCCAGTACTTC. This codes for CASSSEGRTVGETQYF.

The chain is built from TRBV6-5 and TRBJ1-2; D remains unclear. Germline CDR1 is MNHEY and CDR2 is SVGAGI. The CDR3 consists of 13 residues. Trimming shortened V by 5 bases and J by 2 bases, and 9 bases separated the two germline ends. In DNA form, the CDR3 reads TGTGCCAGCAGTGATGTGGAGAACTATGGCTACACCTTC. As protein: CASSDVENYGYTF.

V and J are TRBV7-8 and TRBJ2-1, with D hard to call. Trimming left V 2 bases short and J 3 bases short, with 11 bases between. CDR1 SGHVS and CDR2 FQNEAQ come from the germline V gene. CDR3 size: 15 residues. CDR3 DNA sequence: TGTGCCAGCAGCTTAAGGTTGCAGGTCTACAATGAGCAGTTCTTC. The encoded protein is CASSLRLQVYNEQFF.

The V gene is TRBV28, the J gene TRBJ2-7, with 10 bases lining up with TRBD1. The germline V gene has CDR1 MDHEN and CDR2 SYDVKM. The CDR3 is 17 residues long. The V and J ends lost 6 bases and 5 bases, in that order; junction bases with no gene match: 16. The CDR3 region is CASSLPISGTGVHEQYF. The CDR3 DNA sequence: TGTGCCAGCAGCCTACCTATTTCCGGGACAGGGGTCCACGAGCAGTACTTC.

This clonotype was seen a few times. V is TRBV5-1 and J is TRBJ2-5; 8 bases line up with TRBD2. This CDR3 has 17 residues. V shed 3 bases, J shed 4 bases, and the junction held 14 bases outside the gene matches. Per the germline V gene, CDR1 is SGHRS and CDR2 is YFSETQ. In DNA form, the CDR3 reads TGCGCCAGCAGCTACCCCCGGGAGGGGGACCAACGAGAGACCCAGTACTTC. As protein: CASSYPREGDQRETQYF.

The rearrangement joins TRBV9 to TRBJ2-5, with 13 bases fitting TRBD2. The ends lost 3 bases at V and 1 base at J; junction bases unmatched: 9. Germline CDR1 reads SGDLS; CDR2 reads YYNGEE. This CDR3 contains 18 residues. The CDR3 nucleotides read TGTGCCAGCAGCGGAACGGGGGGACTAGCGGGGACCCAAGAGACCCAGTACTTC. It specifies CASSGTGGLAGTQETQYF. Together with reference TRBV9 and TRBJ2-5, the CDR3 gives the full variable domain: DSGVTQTPKHLITATGQRVTLRCSPRSGDLSVYWYQQSLDQGLQFLIQYYNGEERAKGNILERFSAQQFPDLHSELNLSSLELGDSALYFCASSGTGGLAGTQETQYFGPGTRLLVL.

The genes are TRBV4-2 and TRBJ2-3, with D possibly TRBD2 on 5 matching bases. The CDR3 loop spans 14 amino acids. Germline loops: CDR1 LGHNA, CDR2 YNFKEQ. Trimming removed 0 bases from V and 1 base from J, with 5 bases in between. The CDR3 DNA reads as TGTGCCAGCAGCCAAGAGCGGGGCACAGATACGCAGTATTTT. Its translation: CASSQERGTDTQYF.

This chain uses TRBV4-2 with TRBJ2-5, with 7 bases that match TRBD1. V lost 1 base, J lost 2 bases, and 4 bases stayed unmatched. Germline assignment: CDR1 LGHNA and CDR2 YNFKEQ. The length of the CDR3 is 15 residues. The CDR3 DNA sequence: TGTGCCAGCAGCCAAGCCGGGACAGAACAAGAGACCCAGTACTTC. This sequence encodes CASSQAGTEQETQYF.

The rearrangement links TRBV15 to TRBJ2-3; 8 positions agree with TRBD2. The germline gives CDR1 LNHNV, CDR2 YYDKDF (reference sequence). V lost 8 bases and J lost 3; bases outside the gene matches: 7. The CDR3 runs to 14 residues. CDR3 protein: CATARRGATDTQYF. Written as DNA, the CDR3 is TGTGCCACCGCCCGGCGGGGGGCTACAGATACGCAGTATTTT.

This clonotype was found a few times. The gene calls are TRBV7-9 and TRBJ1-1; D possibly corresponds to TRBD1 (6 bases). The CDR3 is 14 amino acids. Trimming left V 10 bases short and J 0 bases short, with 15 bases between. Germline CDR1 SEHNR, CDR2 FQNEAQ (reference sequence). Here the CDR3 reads CATFVGGLNTEAFF. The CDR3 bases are TGTGCCACCTTCGTAGGGGGACTGAACACTGAAGCTTTCTTT.

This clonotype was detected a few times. The DNA for the CDR3 is TGTGCCAGCAGTGAAGTCCATAGTGGATATGAGCAGTTCTTC. Encoded protein: CASSEVHSGYEQFF. This rearrangement joins TRBV6-1 to TRBJ2-1; no clear D. Trimming shortened V by 1 base and J by 8 bases, and 12 bases separated the two germline ends. Per germline, CDR1 MNHNS and CDR2 SASEGT. The length of the CDR3 is 14 residues.

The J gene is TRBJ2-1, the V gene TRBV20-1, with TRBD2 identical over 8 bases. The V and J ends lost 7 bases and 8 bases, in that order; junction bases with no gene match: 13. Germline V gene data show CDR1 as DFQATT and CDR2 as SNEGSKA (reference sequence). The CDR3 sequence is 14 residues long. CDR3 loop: CSVGTRAGGHEQFF. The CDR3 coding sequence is TGCAGTGTCGGGACTAGGGCGGGGGGTCATGAGCAGTTCTTC.

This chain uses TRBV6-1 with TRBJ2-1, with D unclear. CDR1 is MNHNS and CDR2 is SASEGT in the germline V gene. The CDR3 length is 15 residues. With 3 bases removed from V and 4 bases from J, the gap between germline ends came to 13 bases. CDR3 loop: CASSDLTEIYNEQFF. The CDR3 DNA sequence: TGTGCCAGCAGTGATCTAACAGAGATTTACAATGAGCAGTTCTTC.

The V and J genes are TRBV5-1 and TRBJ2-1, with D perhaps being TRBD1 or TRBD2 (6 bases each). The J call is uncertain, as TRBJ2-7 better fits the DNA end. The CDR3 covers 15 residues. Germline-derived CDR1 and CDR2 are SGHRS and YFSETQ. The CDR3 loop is CASSPGGRSYNEQYF. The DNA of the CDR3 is TGCGCCAGCAGCCCCGGGGGCCGCTCCTACAATGAGCAGTACTTC.

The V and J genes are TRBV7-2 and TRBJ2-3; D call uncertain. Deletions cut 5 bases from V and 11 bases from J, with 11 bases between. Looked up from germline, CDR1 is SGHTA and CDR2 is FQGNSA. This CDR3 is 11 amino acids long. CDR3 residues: CASSREIGQYF. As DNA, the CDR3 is TGTGCCAGCAGCCGCGAGATAGGGCAGTATTTT.

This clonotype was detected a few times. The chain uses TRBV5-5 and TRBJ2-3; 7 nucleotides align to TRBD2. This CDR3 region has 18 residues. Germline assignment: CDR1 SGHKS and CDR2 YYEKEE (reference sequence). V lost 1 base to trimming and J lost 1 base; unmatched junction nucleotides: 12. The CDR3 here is CASSLTSGVGLGTDTQYF. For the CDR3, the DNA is TGTGCCAGCAGCTTGACCAGCGGGGTCGGGTTGGGCACAGATACGCAGTATTTT.

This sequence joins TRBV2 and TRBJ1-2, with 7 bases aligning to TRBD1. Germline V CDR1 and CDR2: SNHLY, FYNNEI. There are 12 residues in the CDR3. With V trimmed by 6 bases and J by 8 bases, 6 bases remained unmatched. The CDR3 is CASSEGQTGYTF. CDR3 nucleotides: TGTGCCAGCAGCGAGGGACAGACGGGCTACACCTTC.